This T cell receptor (beta chain) was identified in a study of cytomegalovirus exposure and HLA in healthy donors. The CDR3 runs to 14 residues. V dropped 1 base and J dropped 7; count of bases not matched to a gene: 5. Germline CDR1 and CDR2: SQVTM and ANQGSEA. PCR employed 60 Vbeta and 13 Jbeta primers. Sequencing used immunoSEQ multiplex PCR; TCRdb keeps in-frame clones, though not all of them. Among around 100,000 clones listed, approximately 78% were seen once. This clone has a count of ten or more. This sequence joins TRBV29-1 and TRBJ2-1, with 9 bases fitting TRBD1. The material sequenced was PBMCs. The clonotype comes from a woman aged 35 to 49 in good health and CMV-seropositive. CDR3 nucleotides: TGCAGCGTTGAAGCCCCCGGGACAGGGAATGAGCAGTTCTTC. Residues: CSVEAPGTGNEQFF.